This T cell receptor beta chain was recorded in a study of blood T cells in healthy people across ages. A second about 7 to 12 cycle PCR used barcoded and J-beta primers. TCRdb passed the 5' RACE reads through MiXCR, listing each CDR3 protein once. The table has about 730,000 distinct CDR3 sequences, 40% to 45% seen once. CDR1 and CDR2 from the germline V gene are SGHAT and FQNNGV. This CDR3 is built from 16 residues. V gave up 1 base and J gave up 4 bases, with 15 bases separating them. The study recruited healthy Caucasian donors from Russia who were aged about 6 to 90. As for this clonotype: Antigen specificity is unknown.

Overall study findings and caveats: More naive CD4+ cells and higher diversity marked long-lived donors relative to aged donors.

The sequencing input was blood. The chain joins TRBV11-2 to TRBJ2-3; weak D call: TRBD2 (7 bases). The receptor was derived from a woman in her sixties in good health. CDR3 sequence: CASSLGLIGGADTQYF. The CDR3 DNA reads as TGTGCCAGCAGCTTAGGCCTGATAGGGGGGGCAGATACGCAGTATTTT.